One and the same sample provided the 20 T cell receptor beta chains below, sequenced in a study of long-term antiretroviral therapy in people with HIV. Run at survey level, the immunoSEQ assay was version v3.0. TCRdb keeps only in-frame clones here, not all; method: immunoSEQ multiplex PCR. Seen here are some 23,000 clones, 93% observed once, and the top ten hold about 10%. The material was unsorted PBMCs, obtained 7.6 years after starting antiretroviral therapy. The source of these receptors is a woman between 40 and 55 years old with HIV.

The chain employs TRBV2 and TRBJ2-5; D gene unclear. Germline V gene data show CDR1 as SNHLY and CDR2 as FYNNEI. The CDR3 covers 16 residues. V was cut by 3 bases and J by 5 bases, with 19 bases left in between. The CDR3 region is CASSDPRRLGGETQYF. In DNA, the CDR3 is TGTGCCAGCAGTGATCCCCGTAGGTTAGGCGGTGAGACCCAGTACTTC.

The chain carries TRBV27 and TRBJ1-1; D is possibly TRBD1 (5 bases). Germline loops: CDR1 MNHEY, CDR2 SMNVEV (reference sequence). V gave up 4 bases and J gave up 1 base, with 10 bases separating them. The CDR3 loop spans 14 amino acids. DNA for the CDR3: TGTGCCAGCAGTTGGAGGGGCCCGAACACTGAAGCTTTCTTT. It specifies CASSWRGPNTEAFF.

The CDR3 sequence: CASSEGDRDDNEQFF. The DNA of the CDR3 is TGTGCCAGCAGCGAGGGGGACAGGGACGACAATGAGCAGTTCTTC. The chain has TRBV14 and TRBJ2-1; 9 bases align to TRBD1. After removal of 5 bases from V and 5 bases from J, the junction contained 7 bases not matched to a gene. The germline V gene has CDR1 SGHDN and CDR2 FVKESK. The CDR3 covers 15 residues.

The chain is built from TRBV4-3 and TRBJ2-7; D is unclear. The V gene's germline CDR1 is LGHNA and CDR2 YSLEER. Trimming shortened V by 0 bases and J by 6 bases, and 15 bases separated the two germline ends. There are 15 residues in the CDR3. CDR3 DNA sequence: TGCGCCAGCAGCCAAGACGGTACCTCCCGAGCCGAGCAGTACTTC. Translation gives CASSQDGTSRAEQYF.

The chain couples TRBV4-3 to TRBJ2-5; D is undetermined. The CDR3 has 14 residues. Looked up from germline, CDR1 is LGHNA and CDR2 is YSLEER. Trimming shortened V by 0 bases and J by 1 base, and 6 bases separated the two germline ends. CDR3: CASSQDTLQETQYF. The CDR3 DNA reads TGCGCCAGCAGCCAAGACACCCTCCAAGAGACCCAGTACTTC.

This clone has just one count. The V and J genes are TRBV21-1 and TRBJ1-3. TRBV21-1 is reported as a pseudogene. This CDR3 is built from 15 residues. In nucleotides, the CDR3 is TGTGCCAGCAGCAAAGTCGCGAGCTCTGGAAACACCATATATTTT. Translated, it gives CASSKVASSGNTIYF.

This clone was detected only once. The rearrangement links TRBV11-2 to TRBJ2-2; 11 positions match TRBD2. The CDR3 consists of 17 residues. The ends lost 8 bases at V and 3 bases at J; junction bases unmatched: 11. From germline, CDR1 is SGHAT and CDR2 FQNNGV. CDR3 DNA: TGTGCCAGCGGCGTAGCGGGGGGGCGGGGTGACACCGGGGAGCTGTTTTTT. It translates to CASGVAGGRGDTGELFF.

V is TRBV21-1 and J is TRBJ1-5; the table's TRBD1 call for D was not verified on the DNA. TRBV21-1 is deemed a pseudogene. The CDR3 is made up of 16 amino acids. This CDR3 reads CASSAGSDRGVQPQHF. The CDR3 DNA follows: TGTGCCAGCAGCGCCGGATCGGACAGGGGGGTACAGCCCCAGCATTTT.

The chain carries TRBV14 and TRBJ2-3; perhaps TRBD1 as D (5 bases). With 2 bases removed from V and 4 bases from J, the gap between germline ends came to 10 bases. CDR3 length: 14 residues. The V gene's germline CDR1 is SGHDN and CDR2 FVKESK. The chain's CDR3 is CASSQQGFADTQYF. The DNA for the CDR3 is TGTGCCAGCAGCCAACAGGGTTTCGCAGATACGCAGTATTTT.

The genes are TRBV14 and TRBJ2-1; D remains unclear. Germline CDR1 reads SGHDN; CDR2 reads FVKESK. Trimming took 0 bases from V and 9 from J, leaving 12 bases between them. This CDR3 spans 14 amino acids. The CDR3 sequence is CASSQDQSSREQFF. In DNA form, the CDR3 reads TGTGCCAGCAGCCAAGACCAAAGCAGTCGTGAGCAGTTCTTC.

The CDR3 sequence: CASSAGTGRNTIYF. Here the CDR3 DNA reads TGTGCCAGCAGCGCCGGGACAGGGCGCAACACCATATATTTT. J is TRBJ1-3 and V is TRBV9, with TRBD1 matching 9 bases. This CDR3 is 14 amino acids long. The J segment lost 7 bases and the V segment lost 3 bases, leaving 5 bases of the junction unmatched. Germline V gives CDR1 SGDLS, CDR2 YYNGEE.

CDR3 residues: CASSFARGNYGYTF. The CDR3, as DNA: TGTGCCAGCAGCTTTGCCAGGGGTAACTATGGCTACACCTTC. This chain links TRBV7-2 with TRBJ1-2; possibly TRBD1 for D (6 bases). Germline V gene data show CDR1 as SGHTA and CDR2 as FQGNSA. V was clipped by 3 bases and J by 1 base, with 9 bases between them. This CDR3 contains 14 residues.

The chain carries TRBV5-5 and TRBJ2-1; D may be TRBD1 or TRBD2 (6 bases each). The CDR3 contains 16 residues. Trimming stripped 5 bases from V and 0 bases from J, with 15 bases between. Per germline, CDR1 SGHKS and CDR2 YYEKEE (reference sequence). The CDR3 protein is CASRGGGALSYNEQFF. The CDR3 DNA follows: TGTGCCAGCAGGGGGGGCGGGGCCCTCTCCTACAATGAGCAGTTCTTC.

This CDR3 reads CASSPTTGFKDGYTF. DNA for the CDR3: TGTGCCAGCTCACCGACGACAGGGTTTAAAGATGGCTACACCTTC. The genes are TRBV18 and TRBJ1-2; TRBD1 aligns across 7 bases. Germline CDR1 and CDR2: KGHSH and LQKENI. There are 15 residues in the CDR3. V was clipped by 3 bases and J by 6 bases; unmatched bases: 10. Variable domain in full (rest from reference TRBV18 and TRBJ1-2): NAGVMQNPRHLVRRRGQEARLRCSPMKGHSHVYWYRQLPEEGLKFMVYLQKENIIDESGMPKERFSAEFPKEGPSILRIQQVVRGDSAAYFCASSPTTGFKDGYTFGSGTRLTVV.

V and J are TRBV5-6 and TRBJ1-1; D may be TRBD1 (5 bases). Germline V CDR1 and CDR2: SGHDT, YYEEEE. The CDR3 runs to 14 residues. Trimming pared 0 bases from V and 0 bases from J, leaving 6 bases between. The CDR3 spells CASSLGDLNTEAFF. CDR3 sequence (DNA): TGTGCCAGCAGCTTGGGGGACCTGAACACTGAAGCTTTCTTT.

This clone has just one count. The J gene is TRBJ2-7, the V gene TRBV30, with D perhaps TRBD1 or TRBD2 (6 bases each). Germline values: CDR1 GTSNPN, CDR2 SVGIG (reference sequence). The ends were cut back, 3 bases at V and 0 bases at J, with 12 bases in the middle. The CDR3 is made up of 14 amino acids. Written as DNA, the CDR3 is TGTGCCTGGAGCAAAGGGGGGTCCTCCTACGAGCAGTACTTC. It specifies CAWSKGGSSYEQYF.

The rearrangement uses TRBV13 and TRBJ1-6; no clear D. The CDR3 spans 16 residues. The ends were cut back, 7 bases at V and 3 bases at J, with 16 bases in the middle. The germline V gene has CDR1 PRHDT and CDR2 FYEKMQ (reference sequence). CDR3 amino acids: CASTSGRSLYNSPLHF. CDR3 DNA sequence: TGTGCCAGCACGTCAGGACGGAGCCTCTATAATTCACCCCTCCACTTT. Supplemented by reference TRBV13 and TRBJ1-6, the full variable domain reads AAGVIQSPRHLIKEKRETATLKCYPIPRHDTVYWYQQGPGQDPQFLISFYEKMQSDKGSIPDRFSAQQFSDYHSELNMSSLELGDSALYFCASTSGRSLYNSPLHFGNGTRLTVT.

This clone was observed a single time. This sequence joins TRBV18 and TRBJ1-1; TRBD1 agrees at 7 bases. The V gene's germline CDR1 is KGHSH and CDR2 LQKENI. Germline trimming cut 4 bases from V and 11 bases from J; bases unmatched to any gene: 10. The CDR3 consists of 13 residues. The CDR3 is CASSLDRESRAFF. In nucleotides, the CDR3 is TGTGCCAGCTCACTAGACAGGGAAAGTCGTGCTTTCTTT.

The chain employs TRBV9 and TRBJ1-1; D is uncertain. This CDR3 has 14 amino acids. Trimming shortened V by 4 bases and J by 8 bases, and 18 bases separated the two germline ends. Germline V gives CDR1 SGDLS, CDR2 YYNGEE. CDR3 loop: CASSPQGRRVEAFF. CDR3 DNA: TGTGCCAGCAGCCCCCAAGGACGGCGGGTAGAAGCTTTCTTT.

The count of this clone is one. The rearrangement uses TRBV7-9 and TRBJ2-5, with TRBD2 identical over 7 bases. The CDR3 length is 13 residues. V shed 8 bases and J 2 bases; nucleotides not matched to a gene: 5. CDR1 SEHNR and CDR2 FQNEAQ come from the germline V gene (reference sequence). CDR3 sequence reads: CASEFGGQETQYF. As DNA, the CDR3 is TGTGCCAGCGAATTCGGGGGGCAAGAGACCCAGTACTTC. The full variable domain, with the rest looked up from reference TRBV7-9 and TRBJ2-5, is DTGVSQNPRHKITKRGQNVTFRCDPISEHNRLYWYRQTLGQGPEFLTYFQNEAQLEKSRLLSDRFSAERPKGSFSTLEIQRTEQGDSAMYLCASEFGGQETQYFGPGTRLLVL.